The sequence of this TCR beta chain was determined in a study of vaccination effects on CD4 cells after COVID-19. Measured with immunoSEQ multiplex PCR; TCRdb has only the in-frame clones, and not every one. The sample yields about 46,000 clones, about 70% seen once. Remarks on this clone: Its specificity is not known.

Prior to sequencing, the ViraFEST assay stimulated PBMC with viral peptide pools, which expanded the antigen-specific CD4+ T cells. The culture ran for around ten days before CD4+ T cells were isolated. It was two doses of either the BNT162b2 or mRNA-1273 vaccine that participants received. The V gene's germline CDR1 is MRHNA and CDR2 SNTAGT. Deletions cut 10 bases from V and 7 bases from J, with 16 bases between. The CDR3 is 12 amino acids. The V call is TRBV6-4, the J call TRBJ1-2; D not certain. Sequences were derived from CD4+ T cells from PBMCs cultured with HCoV-OC43 spike peptides, sampled after COVID-19 vaccination. As to subset: HCoV-OC43 spike overlapping peptide pool stimulation. The clonotype originates from a human donor who received a COVID-19 vaccine. In DNA, the CDR3 is TGTGCCACCCTGACACCAAAAGGTGGCTACACCTTC. Translated: CATLTPKGGYTF.